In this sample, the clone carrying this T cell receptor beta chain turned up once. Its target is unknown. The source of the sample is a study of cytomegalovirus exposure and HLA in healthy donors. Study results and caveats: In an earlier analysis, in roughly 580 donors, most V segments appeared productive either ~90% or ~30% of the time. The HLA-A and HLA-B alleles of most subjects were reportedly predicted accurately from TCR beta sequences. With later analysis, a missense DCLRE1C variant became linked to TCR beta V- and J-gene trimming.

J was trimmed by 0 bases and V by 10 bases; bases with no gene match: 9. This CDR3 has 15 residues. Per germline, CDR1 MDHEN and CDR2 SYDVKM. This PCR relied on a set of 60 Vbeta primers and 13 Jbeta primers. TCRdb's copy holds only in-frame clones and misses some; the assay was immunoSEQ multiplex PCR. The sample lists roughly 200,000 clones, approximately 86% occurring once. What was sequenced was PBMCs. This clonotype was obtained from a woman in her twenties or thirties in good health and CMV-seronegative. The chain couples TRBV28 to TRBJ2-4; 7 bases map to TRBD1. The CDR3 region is CATTEQGIAKNIQYF. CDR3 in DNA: TGTGCCACCACGGAACAGGGGATAGCCAAAAACATTCAGTACTTC.